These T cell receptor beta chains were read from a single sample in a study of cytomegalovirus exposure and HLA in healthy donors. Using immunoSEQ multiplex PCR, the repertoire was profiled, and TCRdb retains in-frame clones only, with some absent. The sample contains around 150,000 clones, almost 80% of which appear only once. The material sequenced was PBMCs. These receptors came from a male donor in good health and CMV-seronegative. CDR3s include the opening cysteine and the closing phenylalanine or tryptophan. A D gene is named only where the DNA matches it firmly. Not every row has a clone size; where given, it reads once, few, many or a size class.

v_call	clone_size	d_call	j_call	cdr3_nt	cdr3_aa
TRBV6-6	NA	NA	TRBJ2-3	TGTGCCAGCAGTTATAAGACCGACTTTAGAGATACGCAGTATTTT	CASSYKTDFRDTQYF
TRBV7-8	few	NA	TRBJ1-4	TGTGCCAGCAGCTGGTCCGGAAGGGGAAGTGTAACTAATGAAAAACTGTTTTTT	CASSWSGRGSVTNEKLFF
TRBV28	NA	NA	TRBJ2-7	TGTGCCAGCACCAAGGGCGTAGGGGCCTACGAGCAGTACTTC	CASTKGVGAYEQYF
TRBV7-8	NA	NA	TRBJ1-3	TGTGCCAGCAGCTTAGCGGGCGACTCTGGAAACACCATATATTTT	CASSLAGDSGNTIYF
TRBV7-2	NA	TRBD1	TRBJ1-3	TGTGCCAGCAGCTTAAGACAGGGGGGTTTCGACACCATATATTTT	CASSLRQGGFDTIYF
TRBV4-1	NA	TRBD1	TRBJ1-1	TGCGCCAGCAGCGCGAGACAGGGTGGAACTGAAGCTTTCTTT	CASSARQGGTEAFF
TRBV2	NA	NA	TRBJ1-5	TGTGCCAGCAGTGAACAGGGAATGGGCAATCAGCCCCAGCATTTT	CASSEQGMGNQPQHF
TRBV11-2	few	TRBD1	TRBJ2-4	TGTGCCAGCAGCCCGGACAGGGGATTAAACATTCAGTACTTC	CASSPDRGLNIQYF
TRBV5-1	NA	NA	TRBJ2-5	TGCGCCAGCAGCCCAGGGGACGTTCAAGAGACCCAGTACTTC	CASSPGDVQETQYF
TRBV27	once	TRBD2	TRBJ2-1	TGTGCCAGCAGTTGGTGGCGGGAGGGCCAAGGGGAGCAGTTCTTC	CASSWWREGQGEQFF
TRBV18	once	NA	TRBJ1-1	TGTGCCAGCTCACCACCGGCAACCAACACTGAAGCTTTCTTT	CASSPPATNTEAFF
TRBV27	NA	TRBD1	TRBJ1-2	TGTGCCAGCAGTCAGACAGGGACCTATGGCTACACCTTC	CASSQTGTYGYTF
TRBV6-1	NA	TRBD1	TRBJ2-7	TGTGCCAGCAGTGAAGAGGGGGCAGCTTACTCCTACGAGCAGTACTTC	CASSEEGAAYSYEQYF
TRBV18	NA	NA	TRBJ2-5	TGTGCCAGCTCACCACAGCGGGAAGAGACCCAGTACTTC	CASSPQREETQYF
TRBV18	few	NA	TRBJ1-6	TGTGCCAGCTCAGGCGGGGGAAATAATTCACCCCTCCACTTT	CASSGGGNNSPLHF
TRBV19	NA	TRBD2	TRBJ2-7	TGTGCCAGTAGTATTCGGGGGGGCTACGAGCAGTACTTC	CASSIRGGYEQYF
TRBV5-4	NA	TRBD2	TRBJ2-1	TGTGCCAGCAGTCGGACTAGCGGGACTTCCTACAATGAGCAGTTCTTC	CASSRTSGTSYNEQFF
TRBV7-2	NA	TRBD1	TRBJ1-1	TGTGCCAGCAGCTCCCAGGACAGGACGGAAGCTTTCTTT	CASSSQDRTEAFF
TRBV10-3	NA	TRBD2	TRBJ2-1	TGTGCCATCAGTGAGTCTTCTGGGGGAGGGGAGCAGTTCTTC	CAISESSGGGEQFF
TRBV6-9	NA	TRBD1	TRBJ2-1	TGTGCCAGCAGTCTTAAGACAGGGGTGAGCTCCTACAATGAGCAGTTCTTC	CASSLKTGVSSYNEQFF
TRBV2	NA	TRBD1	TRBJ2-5	TGTGCCAGCACAGTAAGACAGGGATTTGGGACCCAGTACTTC	CASTVRQGFGTQYF
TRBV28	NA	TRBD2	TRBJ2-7	TGTGCCAGCAGTTTCCAGGCCCCGCCACCGGGACTAGCGGGAGTCTACGAGCAGTACTTC	CASSFQAPPPGLAGVYEQYF